Included here is one TCR beta chain sequence, with context. Germline CDR1 and CDR2: KGHSH and LQKENI. This CDR3 has 16 amino acids. Trimming removed 5 bases at V and 0 bases at J, with 14 bases between. This sample stems from a study of cytomegalovirus exposure and HLA in healthy donors. The primer mix had 60 Vbeta and 13 Jbeta primers. The data were produced by immunoSEQ multiplex PCR, yet TCRdb's version contains in-frame clones alone and is incomplete. The table shows 150,000 to 200,000 clones, with approximately 71% occurring only once. This sequence joins TRBV18 and TRBJ2-1, with D possibly matching TRBD2 (7 bases). Source material: PBMCs. This TCR was recovered from a girl between 10 and 17 years old in good health and CMV-seronegative. The CDR3 loop is CASSTGGLSSYNEQFF. The CDR3 DNA reads TGTGCCAGCTCAACGGGGGGCCTCAGCTCCTACAATGAGCAGTTCTTC.